This T cell receptor beta chain originates from a study of T cell changes during pregnancy in multiple sclerosis. Repertoires were generated with immunoSEQ multiplex PCR, while TCRdb's copy carries only in-frame clones and drops some. The sample lists about 80,000 clones; 89% were seen once. Germline assignment: CDR1 LNHNV and CDR2 YYDKDF (reference sequence). Trimming shortened V by 1 base and J by 5 bases, and 12 bases separated the two germline ends. The CDR3 loop spans 15 amino acids. The sample was peripheral blood, taken before pregnancy. This chain links TRBV15 with TRBJ1-5, with D possibly matching TRBD1 (5 bases). The receptor was isolated from a female donor with multiple sclerosis, enrolled in a pregnancy study. CDR3: CATSRGRQPYQPQHF. The CDR3 nucleotides read TGTGCCACCAGCAGAGGCCGACAGCCATATCAGCCCCAGCATTTT.